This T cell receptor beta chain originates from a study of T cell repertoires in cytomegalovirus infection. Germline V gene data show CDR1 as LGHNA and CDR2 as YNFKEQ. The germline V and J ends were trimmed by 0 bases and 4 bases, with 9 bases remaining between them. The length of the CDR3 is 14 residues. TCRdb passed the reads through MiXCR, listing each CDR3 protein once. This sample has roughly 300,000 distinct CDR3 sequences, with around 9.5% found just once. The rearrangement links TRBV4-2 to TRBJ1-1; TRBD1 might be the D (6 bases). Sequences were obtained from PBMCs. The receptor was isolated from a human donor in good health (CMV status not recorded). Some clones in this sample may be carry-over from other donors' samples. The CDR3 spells CASSQEDRLTEAFF. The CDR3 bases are TGTGCCAGCAGCCAAGAAGACAGGCTCACTGAAGCTTTCTTT.